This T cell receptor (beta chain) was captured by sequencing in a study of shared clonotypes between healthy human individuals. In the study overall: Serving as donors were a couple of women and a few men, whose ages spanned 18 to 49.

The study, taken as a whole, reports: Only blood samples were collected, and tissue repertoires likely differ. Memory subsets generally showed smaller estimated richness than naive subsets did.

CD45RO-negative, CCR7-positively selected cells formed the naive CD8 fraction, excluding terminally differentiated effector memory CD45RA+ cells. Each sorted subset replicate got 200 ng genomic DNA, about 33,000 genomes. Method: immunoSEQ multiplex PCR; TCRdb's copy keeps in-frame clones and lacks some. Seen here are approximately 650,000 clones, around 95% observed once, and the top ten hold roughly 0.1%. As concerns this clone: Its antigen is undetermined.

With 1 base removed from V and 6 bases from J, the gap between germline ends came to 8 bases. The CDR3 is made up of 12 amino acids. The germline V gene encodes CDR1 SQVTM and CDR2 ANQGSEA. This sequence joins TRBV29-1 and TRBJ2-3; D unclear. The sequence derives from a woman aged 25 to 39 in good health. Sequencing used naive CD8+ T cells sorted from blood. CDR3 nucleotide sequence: TGCAGCGTTGAAGTAGGCGTGGATACGCAGTATTTT. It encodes CSVEVGVDTQYF.